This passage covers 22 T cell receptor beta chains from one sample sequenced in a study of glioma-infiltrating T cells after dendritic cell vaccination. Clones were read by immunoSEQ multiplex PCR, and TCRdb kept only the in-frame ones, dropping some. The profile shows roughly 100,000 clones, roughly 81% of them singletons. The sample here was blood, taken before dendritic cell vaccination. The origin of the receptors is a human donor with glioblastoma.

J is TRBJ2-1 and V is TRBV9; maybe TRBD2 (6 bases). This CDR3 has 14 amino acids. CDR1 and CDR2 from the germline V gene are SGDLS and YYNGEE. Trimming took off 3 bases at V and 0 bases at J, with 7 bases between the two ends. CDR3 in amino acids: CASSAGGSYNEQFF. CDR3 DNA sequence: TGTGCCAGCAGCGCCGGGGGCTCCTACAATGAGCAGTTCTTC. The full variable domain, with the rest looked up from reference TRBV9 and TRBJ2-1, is DSGVTQTPKHLITATGQRVTLRCSPRSGDLSVYWYQQSLDQGLQFLIQYYNGEERAKGNILERFSAQQFPDLHSELNLSSLELGDSALYFCASSAGGSYNEQFFGPGTRLTVL.

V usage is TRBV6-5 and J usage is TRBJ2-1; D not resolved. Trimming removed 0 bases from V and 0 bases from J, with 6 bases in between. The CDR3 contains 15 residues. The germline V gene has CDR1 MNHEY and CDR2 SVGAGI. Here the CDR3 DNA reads TGTGCCAGCAGTTACTCCATCTACTCCTACAATGAGCAGTTCTTC. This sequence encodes CASSYSIYSYNEQFF.

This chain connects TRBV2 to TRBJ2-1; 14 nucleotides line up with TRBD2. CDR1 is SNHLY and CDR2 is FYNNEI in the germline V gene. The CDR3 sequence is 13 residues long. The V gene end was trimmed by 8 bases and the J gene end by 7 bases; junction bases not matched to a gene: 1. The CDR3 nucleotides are TGTGCCAGCGGACTAGCGGGGGGTAATGAGCAGTTCTTC. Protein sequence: CASGLAGGNEQFF.

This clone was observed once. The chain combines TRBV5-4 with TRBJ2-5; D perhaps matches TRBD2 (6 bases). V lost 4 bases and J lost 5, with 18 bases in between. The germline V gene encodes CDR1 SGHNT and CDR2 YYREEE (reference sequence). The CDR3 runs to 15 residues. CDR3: CASSQAAGSGETQYF. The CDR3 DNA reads TGTGCCAGCAGCCAGGCCGCTGGGAGCGGGGAGACCCAGTACTTC.

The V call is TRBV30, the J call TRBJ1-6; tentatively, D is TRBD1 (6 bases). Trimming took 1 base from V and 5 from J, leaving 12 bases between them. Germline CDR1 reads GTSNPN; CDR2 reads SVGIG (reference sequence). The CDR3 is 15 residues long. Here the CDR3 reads CAWSEATGHNSPLHF. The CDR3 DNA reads TGTGCCTGGAGTGAAGCGACAGGTCATAATTCACCCCTCCACTTT.

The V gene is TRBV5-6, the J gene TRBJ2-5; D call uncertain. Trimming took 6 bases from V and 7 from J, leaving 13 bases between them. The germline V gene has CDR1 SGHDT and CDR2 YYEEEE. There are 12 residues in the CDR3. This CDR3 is CASTLMRGTQYF. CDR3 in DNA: TGTGCCAGCACCCTTATGCGAGGGACCCAGTACTTC. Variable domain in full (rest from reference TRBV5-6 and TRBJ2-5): DAGVTQSPTHLIKTRGQQVTLRCSPKSGHDTVSWYQQALGQGPQFIFQYYEEEERQRGNFPDRFSGHQFPNYSSELNVNALLLGDSALYLCASTLMRGTQYFGPGTRLLVL.

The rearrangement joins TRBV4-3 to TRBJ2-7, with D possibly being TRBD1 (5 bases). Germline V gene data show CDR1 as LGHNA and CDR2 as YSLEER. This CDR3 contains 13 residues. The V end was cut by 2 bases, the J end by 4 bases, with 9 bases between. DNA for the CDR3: TGCGCCAGCAGCCAATGGGCAGGGTACGAGCAGTACTTC. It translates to CASSQWAGYEQYF.

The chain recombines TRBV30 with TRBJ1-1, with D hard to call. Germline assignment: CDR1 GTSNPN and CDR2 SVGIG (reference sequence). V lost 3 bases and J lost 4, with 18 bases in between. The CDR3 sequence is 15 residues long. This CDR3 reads CAWSPALRGSTEAFF. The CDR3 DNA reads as TGTGCCTGGAGCCCAGCACTTCGGGGTAGCACTGAAGCTTTCTTT. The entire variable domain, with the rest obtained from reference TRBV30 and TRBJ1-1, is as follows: SQTIHQWPATLVQPVGSPLSLECTVEGTSNPNLYWYRQAAGRGLQLLFYSVGIGQISSEVPQNLSASRPQDRQFILSSKKLLLSDSGFYLCAWSPALRGSTEAFFGQGTRLTVV.

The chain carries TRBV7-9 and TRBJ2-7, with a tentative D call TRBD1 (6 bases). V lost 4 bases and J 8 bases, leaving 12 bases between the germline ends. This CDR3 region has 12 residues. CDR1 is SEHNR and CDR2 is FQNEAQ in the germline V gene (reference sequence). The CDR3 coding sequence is TGTGCCAGCAGCTCCCGACAGGTCCAGCAGTACTTC. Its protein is CASSSRQVQQYF. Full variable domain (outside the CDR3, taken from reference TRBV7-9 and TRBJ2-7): DTGVSQNPRHKITKRGQNVTFRCDPISEHNRLYWYRQTLGQGPEFLTYFQNEAQLEKSRLLSDRFSAERPKGSFSTLEIQRTEQGDSAMYLCASSSRQVQQYFGPGTRLTVT.

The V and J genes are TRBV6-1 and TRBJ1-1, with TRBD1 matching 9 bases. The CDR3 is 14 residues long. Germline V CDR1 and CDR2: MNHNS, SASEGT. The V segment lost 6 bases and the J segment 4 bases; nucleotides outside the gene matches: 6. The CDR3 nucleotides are TGTGCCAGCAGCGGACAGGGGCAGAGCACTGAAGCTTTCTTT. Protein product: CASSGQGQSTEAFF.

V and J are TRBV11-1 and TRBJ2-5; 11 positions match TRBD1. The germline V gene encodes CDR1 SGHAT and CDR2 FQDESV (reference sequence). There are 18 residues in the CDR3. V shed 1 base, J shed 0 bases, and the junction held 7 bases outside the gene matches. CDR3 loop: CASSLGRTGGAYQETQYF. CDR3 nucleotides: TGTGCCAGCAGCTTAGGCCGGACAGGGGGCGCCTACCAAGAGACCCAGTACTTC.

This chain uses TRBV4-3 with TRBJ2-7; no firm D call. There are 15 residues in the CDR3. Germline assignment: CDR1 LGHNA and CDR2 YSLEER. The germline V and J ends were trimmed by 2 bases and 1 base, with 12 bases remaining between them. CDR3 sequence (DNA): TGCGCCAGCAGCCAAAGCATTGCACAGTCCTACGAGCAGTACTTC. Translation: CASSQSIAQSYEQYF.

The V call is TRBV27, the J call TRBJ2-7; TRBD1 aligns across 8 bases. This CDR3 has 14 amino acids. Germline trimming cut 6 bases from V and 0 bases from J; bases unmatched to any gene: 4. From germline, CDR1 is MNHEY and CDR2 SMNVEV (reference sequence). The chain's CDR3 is CASSRDRRSYEQYF. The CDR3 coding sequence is TGTGCCAGCAGCCGGGACAGGCGCTCCTACGAGCAGTACTTC.

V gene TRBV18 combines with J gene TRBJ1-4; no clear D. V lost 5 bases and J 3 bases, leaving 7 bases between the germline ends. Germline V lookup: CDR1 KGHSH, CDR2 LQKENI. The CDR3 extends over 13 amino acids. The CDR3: CASSDGANEKLFF. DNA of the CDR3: TGTGCCAGCTCAGACGGAGCTAATGAAAAACTGTTTTTT. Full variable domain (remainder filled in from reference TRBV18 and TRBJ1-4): NAGVMQNPRHLVRRRGQEARLRCSPMKGHSHVYWYRQLPEEGLKFMVYLQKENIIDESGMPKERFSAEFPKEGPSILRIQQVVRGDSAAYFCASSDGANEKLFFGSGTQLSVL.

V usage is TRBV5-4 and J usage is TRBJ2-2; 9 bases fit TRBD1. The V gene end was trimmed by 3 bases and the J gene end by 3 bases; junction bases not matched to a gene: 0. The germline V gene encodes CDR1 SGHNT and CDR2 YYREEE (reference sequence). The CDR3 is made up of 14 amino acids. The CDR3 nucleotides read TGTGCCAGCAGCTGGGACAGGGACACCGGGGAGCTGTTTTTT. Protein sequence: CASSWDRDTGELFF. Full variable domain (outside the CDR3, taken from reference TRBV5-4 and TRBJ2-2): ETGVTQSPTHLIKTRGQQVTLRCSSQSGHNTVSWYQQALGQGPQFIFQYYREEENGRGNFPPRFSGLQFPNYSSELNVNALELDDSALYLCASSWDRDTGELFFGEGSRLTVL.

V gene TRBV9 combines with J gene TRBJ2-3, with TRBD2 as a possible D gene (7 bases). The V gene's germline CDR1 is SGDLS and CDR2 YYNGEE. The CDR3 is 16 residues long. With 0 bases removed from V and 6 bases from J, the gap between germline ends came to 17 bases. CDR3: CASSVVSGGSADTQYF. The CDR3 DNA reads TGTGCCAGCAGCGTAGTTTCGGGGGGCTCCGCCGATACGCAGTATTTT.

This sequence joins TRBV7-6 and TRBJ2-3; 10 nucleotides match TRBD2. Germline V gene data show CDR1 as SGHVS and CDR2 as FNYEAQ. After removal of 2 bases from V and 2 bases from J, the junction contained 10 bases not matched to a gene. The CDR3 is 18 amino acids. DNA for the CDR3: TGTGCCAGCAGCTTAACCCCCTTAGCGGGGGGTTTCACAGATACGCAGTATTTT. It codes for CASSLTPLAGGFTDTQYF.

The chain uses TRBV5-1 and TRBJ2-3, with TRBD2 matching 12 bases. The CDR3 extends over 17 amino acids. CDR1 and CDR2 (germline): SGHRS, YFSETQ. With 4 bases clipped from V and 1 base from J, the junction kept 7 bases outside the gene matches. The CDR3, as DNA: TGCGCCAGCAGCCACGGGACTAGCGGGCGCCGCACAGATACGCAGTATTTT. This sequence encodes CASSHGTSGRRTDTQYF.

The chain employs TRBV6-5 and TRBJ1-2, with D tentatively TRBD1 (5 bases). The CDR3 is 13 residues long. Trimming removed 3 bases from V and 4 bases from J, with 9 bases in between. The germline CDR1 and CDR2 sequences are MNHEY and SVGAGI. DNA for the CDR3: TGTGCCAGCAGTTATGGGGCAAGCTATGGCTACACCTTC. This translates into CASSYGASYGYTF.

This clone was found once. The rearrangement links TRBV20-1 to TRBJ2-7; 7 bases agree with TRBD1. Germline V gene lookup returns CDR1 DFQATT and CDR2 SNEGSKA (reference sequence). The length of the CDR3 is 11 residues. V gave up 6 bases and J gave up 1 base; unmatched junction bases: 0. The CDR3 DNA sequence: TGCAGTGCGGGACAGTCCTACGAGCAGTACTTC. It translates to CSAGQSYEQYF.

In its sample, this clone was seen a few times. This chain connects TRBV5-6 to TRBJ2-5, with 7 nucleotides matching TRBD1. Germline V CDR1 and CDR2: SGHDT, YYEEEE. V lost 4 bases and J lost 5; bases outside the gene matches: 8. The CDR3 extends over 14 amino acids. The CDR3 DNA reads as TGTGCCAGCAGCCCGGACAGGTCCCGCGAGACCCAGTACTTC. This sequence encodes CASSPDRSRETQYF.

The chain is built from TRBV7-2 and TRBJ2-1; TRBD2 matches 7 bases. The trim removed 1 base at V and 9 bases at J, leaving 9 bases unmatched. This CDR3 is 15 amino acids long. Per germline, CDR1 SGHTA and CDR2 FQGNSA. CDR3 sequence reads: CASSLEWTSVTEQFF. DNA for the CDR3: TGTGCCAGCAGCTTAGAATGGACTAGTGTAACTGAGCAGTTCTTC. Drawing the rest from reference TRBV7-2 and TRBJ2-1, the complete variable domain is GAGVSQSPSNKVTEKGKDVELRCDPISGHTALYWYRQSLGQGLEFLIYFQGNSAPDKSGLPSDRFSAERTGGSVSTLTIQRTQQEDSAVYLCASSLEWTSVTEQFFGPGTRLTVL.